Each of the 21 T cell receptor beta chains below was sequenced from the same sample in a study of cytomegalovirus exposure and HLA in healthy donors. Generated by immunoSEQ multiplex PCR, the TCRdb table keeps only in-frame clones and is missing some. Found here are some 120,000 clones, 88% of them singletons; the top ten hold approximately 1.5%. The sequenced sample consisted of PBMCs. Receptors originate from a man aged 25-45 years in good health and CMV-seronegative.

The chain joins TRBV7-9 to TRBJ1-5, with TRBD1 as a possible D gene (5 bases). Per germline, CDR1 SEHNR and CDR2 FQNEAQ (reference sequence). The CDR3 consists of 13 residues. The V gene lost 5 bases and the J gene lost 2 bases, with 7 bases spanning the gap. The CDR3 spells CASSMTGNQPQHF. CDR3 coding DNA: TGTGCCAGCAGCATGACAGGCAATCAGCCCCAGCATTTT.

The sample holds a few counts of this clone. The rearrangement links TRBV18 to TRBJ2-3; 9 bases fit TRBD2. Germline lookup yields CDR1 KGHSH and CDR2 LQKENI. This CDR3 is built from 16 residues. The V segment lost 8 bases and the J segment 2 bases; nucleotides outside the gene matches: 11. CDR3 amino acids: CASKGGRARDTDTQYF. Written as DNA, the CDR3 is TGTGCCAGCAAGGGCGGGAGGGCCCGAGACACAGATACGCAGTATTTT.

The rearrangement uses TRBV6-1 and TRBJ2-7; weak D call: TRBD2 (5 bases). Germline CDR1 reads MNHNS; CDR2 reads SASEGT. V lost 4 bases and J 7 bases, leaving 14 bases between the germline ends. This CDR3 has 13 residues. CDR3 sequence reads: CASSGQTSGEQYF. The CDR3 DNA reads as TGTGCCAGCAGTGGCCAAACTAGTGGTGAGCAGTACTTC.

V usage is TRBV30 and J usage is TRBJ1-1; unclear D gene. Trimming removed 4 bases from V and 7 bases from J, with 19 bases in between. The CDR3 has 14 amino acids. Germline V gene data show CDR1 as GTSNPN and CDR2 as SVGIG (reference sequence). Here the CDR3 DNA reads TGTGCCTGGATATTCGGGAGGGCGACGAATGAAGCTTTCTTT. This codes for CAWIFGRATNEAFF.

The rearrangement joins TRBV18 to TRBJ2-3; no definite D call. V gave up 2 bases and J gave up 1 base, with 4 bases separating them. The CDR3 has 13 amino acids. Per the germline V gene, CDR1 is KGHSH and CDR2 is LQKENI. The CDR3 loop is CASSPAGTDTQYF. In DNA form, the CDR3 reads TGTGCCAGCTCACCAGCAGGCACAGATACGCAGTATTTT.

The chain links TRBV6-6 to TRBJ2-2; 9 nucleotides align to TRBD2. This CDR3 has 14 residues. Trimming cost V 7 bases and J 6 bases; bases outside gene matches: 6. In germline, CDR1 is MNHNY, CDR2 SVGAGI (reference sequence). The CDR3 bases are TGTGCCAGCAATTGGCGGGAGGGCCCCGGGGAGCTGTTTTTT. Translating it yields CASNWREGPGELFF.

The V gene is TRBV2, the J gene TRBJ2-1; 10 bases are shared with TRBD2. The germline V gene has CDR1 SNHLY and CDR2 FYNNEI. The ends lost 3 bases at V and 7 bases at J; junction bases unmatched: 15. The CDR3 is 18 amino acids. The CDR3 nucleotides read TGTGCCAGCAGTGATCACAGACTAGCGGGTCCCCTCGGGAATGAGCAGTTCTTC. Translating it yields CASSDHRLAGPLGNEQFF.

This sequence joins TRBV5-1 and TRBJ1-1; tentative D call: TRBD1 (6 bases). Trimming shortened V by 3 bases and J by 1 base, and 13 bases separated the two germline ends. CDR1 and CDR2 from the germline V gene are SGHRS and YFSETQ. This CDR3 is 15 amino acids long. CDR3 sequence: CASSYWDTPNTEAFF. DNA for the CDR3: TGCGCCAGCAGCTATTGGGACACCCCGAACACTGAAGCTTTCTTT.

The chain employs TRBV2 and TRBJ1-3; TRBD1 might be the D (5 bases). The CDR3 contains 14 residues. V lost 7 bases and J lost 4, with 14 bases in between. Germline loops: CDR1 SNHLY, CDR2 FYNNEI. Here the CDR3 DNA reads TGTGCCAGCATAGTAGGGGAAAAGGGAAACACCATATATTTT. Protein sequence: CASIVGEKGNTIYF.

V usage is TRBV6-1 and J usage is TRBJ2-1, with a possible D match to TRBD1 (5 bases). Trimming removed 7 bases from V and 5 bases from J, with 15 bases in between. CDR1 MNHNS and CDR2 SASEGT come from the germline V gene. The CDR3 loop spans 14 amino acids. The CDR3 DNA follows: TGTGCCAGCAAAAAAACACCGGACAACAATGAGCAGTTCTTC. This encodes CASKKTPDNNEQFF.

This clone appeared a single time. The chain combines TRBV7-9 with TRBJ2-2; 16 nucleotides line up with TRBD2. Germline V gene sequence: CDR1 SEHNR, CDR2 FQNEAQ (reference sequence). The CDR3 spans 17 residues. With 7 bases clipped from V and 6 bases from J, the junction kept 8 bases outside the gene matches. The CDR3 DNA follows: TGTGCCAGCACCGGGACTAGCGGGAGGGCCTTCCCCGGGGAGCTGTTTTTT. Translated, it gives CASTGTSGRAFPGELFF. Complete variable domain (other parts from reference TRBV7-9 and TRBJ2-2): DTGVSQNPRHKITKRGQNVTFRCDPISEHNRLYWYRQTLGQGPEFLTYFQNEAQLEKSRLLSDRFSAERPKGSFSTLEIQRTEQGDSAMYLCASTGTSGRAFPGELFFGEGSRLTVL.

The V gene is TRBV2, the J gene TRBJ2-1, with TRBD2 matching 7 bases. Germline CDR1 is SNHLY and CDR2 is FYNNEI. J lost 5 bases, V lost 4 bases, and 8 bases had no gene match. The CDR3 sequence is 15 residues long. The CDR3 DNA reads TGTGCCAGCAGTGTTATACAGCGGGGCCACAATGAGCAGTTCTTC. Amino acids: CASSVIQRGHNEQFF.

This clone occurred a few times. V is TRBV6-5 and J is TRBJ1-2; 8 bases map to TRBD1. Germline V CDR1 and CDR2: MNHEY, SVGAGI. This CDR3 has 15 amino acids. The V and J ends lost 0 bases and 4 bases, in that order; junction bases with no gene match: 4. CDR3 nucleotide sequence: TGTGCCAGCAGTTACTCGCCAGGGGGCATCTATGGCTACACCTTC. It codes for CASSYSPGGIYGYTF.

J is TRBJ2-5 and V is TRBV7-8, with 7 positions matching TRBD2. The CDR3 runs 15 residues. With V trimmed by 5 bases and J by 5 bases, 11 bases remained unmatched. CDR1 is SGHVS and CDR2 is FQNEAQ in the germline V gene. The CDR3 loop reads CASSQGLSLPETQYF. Written as DNA, the CDR3 is TGTGCCAGCAGCCAGGGACTATCGCTTCCGGAGACCCAGTACTTC.

This chain links TRBV5-1 with TRBJ2-7, with D hard to call. The CDR3 has 16 residues. The V gene lost 2 bases and the J gene lost 1 base, with 16 bases spanning the gap. The germline gives CDR1 SGHRS, CDR2 YFSETQ. The CDR3 loop is CASSFQGGFGSYEQYF. The CDR3 nucleotides read TGCGCCAGCAGCTTCCAAGGCGGATTCGGTTCCTACGAGCAGTACTTC.

The chain has TRBV5-1 and TRBJ2-7; 7 nucleotides agree with TRBD1. The CDR3 totals 14 residues. With 0 bases clipped from V and 6 bases from J, the junction kept 6 bases outside the gene matches. Germline V lookup: CDR1 SGHRS, CDR2 YFSETQ. CDR3: CASSLGGQPLEQYF. The CDR3 DNA reads TGCGCCAGCAGCTTGGGGGGACAGCCTCTCGAGCAGTACTTC.

The chain uses TRBV7-9 and TRBJ2-2; no firm D call. The CDR3 consists of 16 residues. The germline gives CDR1 SEHNR, CDR2 FQNEAQ (reference sequence). V lost 2 bases to trimming and J lost 0 bases, with 10 bases between them. The CDR3 sequence: CASSLFFAANTGELFF. CDR3 bases: TGTGCCAGCAGCTTATTCTTTGCGGCGAACACCGGGGAGCTGTTTTTT.

Here the CDR3 reads CASSSLVGEETQYF. CDR3 nucleotide sequence: TGTGCCAGCAGCTCTCTGGTAGGGGAAGAGACCCAGTACTTC. J is TRBJ2-5 and V is TRBV9; D is perhaps TRBD1 (5 bases). V dropped 4 bases and J dropped 3 bases, with 13 bases sitting between them. The CDR3 runs 14 residues. CDR1 and CDR2 from the germline V gene are SGDLS and YYNGEE.

This clone showed up just once. This chain connects TRBV15 to TRBJ2-2; 8 bases line up with TRBD1. Trimming at V came to 0 bases and at J to 6 bases, leaving 6 bases not matched to a gene. This CDR3 region has 16 residues. In germline, CDR1 is LNHNV, CDR2 YYDKDF (reference sequence). The CDR3: CATSRELKQGAGELFF. CDR3 in DNA: TGTGCCACCAGCAGAGAACTTAAACAGGGGGCCGGGGAGCTGTTTTTT.

The rearrangement uses TRBV5-4 and TRBJ2-5; TRBD1 might be the D (6 bases). Germline V gives CDR1 SGHNT, CDR2 YYREEE (reference sequence). The CDR3 loop spans 13 amino acids. The germline V and J ends were trimmed by 5 bases and 0 bases, with 8 bases remaining between them. The chain's CDR3 is CASRQGYQETQYF. In DNA form, the CDR3 reads TGTGCCAGCAGACAGGGTTACCAAGAGACCCAGTACTTC. Complete variable domain (other parts from reference TRBV5-4 and TRBJ2-5): ETGVTQSPTHLIKTRGQQVTLRCSSQSGHNTVSWYQQALGQGPQFIFQYYREEENGRGNFPPRFSGLQFPNYSSELNVNALELDDSALYLCASRQGYQETQYFGPGTRLLVL.

This clone was seen a few times. The gene calls are TRBV30 and TRBJ1-2; no firm D call. The V gene lost 2 bases and the J gene lost 6 bases, with 13 bases spanning the gap. CDR1 is GTSNPN, CDR2 SVGIG, per germline (reference sequence). CDR3 length equals 13 residues. CDR3 DNA sequence: TGTGCCTGGAGTCCGGTTGTGAACGATGGCTACACCTTC. As protein: CAWSPVVNDGYTF.